This TCR beta chain was captured in a study of cytomegalovirus exposure and HLA in healthy donors. Germline CDR1 is SEHNR and CDR2 is FQNEAQ (reference sequence). Trimming stripped 5 bases from V and 0 bases from J, with 11 bases between. The CDR3 is made up of 15 amino acids. Libraries were prepared by immunoSEQ multiplex PCR; TCRdb keeps only in-frame clonotypes and omits some of them. The sample has 150,000 to 200,000 clones; over 65% are singletons. The specimen sequenced was PBMCs. This chain uses TRBV7-9 with TRBJ2-1, with TRBD2 as a possible D gene (5 bases). This receptor was taken from a man between 18 and 35 years old in good health and CMV-seropositive. The CDR3 coding sequence is TGTGCCAGCAGCCTTAGCGATAGCTCCTACAATGAGCAGTTCTTC. It codes for CASSLSDSSYNEQFF.